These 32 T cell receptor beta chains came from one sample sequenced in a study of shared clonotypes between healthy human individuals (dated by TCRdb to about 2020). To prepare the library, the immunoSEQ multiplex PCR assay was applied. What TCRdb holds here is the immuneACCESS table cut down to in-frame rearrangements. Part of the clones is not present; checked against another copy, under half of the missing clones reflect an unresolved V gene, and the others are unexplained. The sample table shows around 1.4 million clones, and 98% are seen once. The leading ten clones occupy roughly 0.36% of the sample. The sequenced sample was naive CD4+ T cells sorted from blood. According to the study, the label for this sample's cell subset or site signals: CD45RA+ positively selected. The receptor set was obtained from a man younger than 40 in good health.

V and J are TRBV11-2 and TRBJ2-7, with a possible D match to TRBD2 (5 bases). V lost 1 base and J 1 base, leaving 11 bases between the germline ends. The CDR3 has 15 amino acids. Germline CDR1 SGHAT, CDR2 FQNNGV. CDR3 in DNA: TGTGCCAGCAGCTTAGGGGGAGACACTTCCTACGAGCAGTACTTC. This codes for CASSLGGDTSYEQYF.

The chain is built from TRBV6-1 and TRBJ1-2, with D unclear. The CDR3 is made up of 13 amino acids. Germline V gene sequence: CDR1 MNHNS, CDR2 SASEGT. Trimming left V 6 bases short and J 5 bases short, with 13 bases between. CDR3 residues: CASRDTEGYGYTF. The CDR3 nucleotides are TGTGCCAGCAGGGATACTGAGGGATATGGCTACACCTTC.

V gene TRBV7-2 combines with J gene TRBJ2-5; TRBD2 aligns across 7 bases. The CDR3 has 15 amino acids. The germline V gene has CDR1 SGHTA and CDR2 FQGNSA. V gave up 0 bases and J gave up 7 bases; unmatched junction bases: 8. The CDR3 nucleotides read TGTGCCAGCAGCTTAGCGAGCGGGGCTGGGACGACCCAGTACTTC. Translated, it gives CASSLASGAGTTQYF.

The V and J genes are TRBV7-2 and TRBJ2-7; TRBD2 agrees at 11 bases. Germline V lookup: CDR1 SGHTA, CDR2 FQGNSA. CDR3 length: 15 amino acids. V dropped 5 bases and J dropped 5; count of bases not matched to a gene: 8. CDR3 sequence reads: CASSRRLAGTHEQYF. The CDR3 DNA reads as TGTGCCAGCAGCCGTCGACTAGCGGGAACCCACGAGCAGTACTTC. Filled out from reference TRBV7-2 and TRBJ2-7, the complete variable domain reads GAGVSQSPSNKVTEKGKDVELRCDPISGHTALYWYRQSLGQGLEFLIYFQGNSAPDKSGLPSDRFSAERTGGSVSTLTIQRTQQEDSAVYLCASSRRLAGTHEQYFGPGTRLTVT.

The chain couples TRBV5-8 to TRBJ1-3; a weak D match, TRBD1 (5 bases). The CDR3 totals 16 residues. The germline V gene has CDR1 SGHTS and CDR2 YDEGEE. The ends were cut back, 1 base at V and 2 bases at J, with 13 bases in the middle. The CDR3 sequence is CASSLFQGGTGNTIYF. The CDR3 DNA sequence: TGTGCCAGCAGCTTGTTCCAGGGAGGAACTGGAAACACCATATATTTT.

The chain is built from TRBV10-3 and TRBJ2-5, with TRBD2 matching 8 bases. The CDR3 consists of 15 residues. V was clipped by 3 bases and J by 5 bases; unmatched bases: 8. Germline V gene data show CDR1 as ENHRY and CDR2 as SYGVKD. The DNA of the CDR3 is TGTGCCATCAGTGATCGGCGGGAGGAGGGTGAGACCCAGTACTTC. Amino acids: CAISDRREEGETQYF.

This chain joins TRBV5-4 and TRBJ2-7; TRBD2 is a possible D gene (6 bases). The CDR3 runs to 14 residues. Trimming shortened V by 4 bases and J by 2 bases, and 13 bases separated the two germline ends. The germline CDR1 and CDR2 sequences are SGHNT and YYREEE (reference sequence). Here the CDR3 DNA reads TGTGCCAGCAGCGTAGCTAGCGTACCCTACGAGCAGTACTTC. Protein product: CASSVASVPYEQYF.

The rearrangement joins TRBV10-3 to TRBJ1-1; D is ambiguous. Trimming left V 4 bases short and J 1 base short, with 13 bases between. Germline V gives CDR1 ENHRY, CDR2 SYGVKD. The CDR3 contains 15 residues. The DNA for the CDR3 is TGTGCCATCAGTGTAGGCGGCACCAAGAACACTGAAGCTTTCTTT. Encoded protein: CAISVGGTKNTEAFF.

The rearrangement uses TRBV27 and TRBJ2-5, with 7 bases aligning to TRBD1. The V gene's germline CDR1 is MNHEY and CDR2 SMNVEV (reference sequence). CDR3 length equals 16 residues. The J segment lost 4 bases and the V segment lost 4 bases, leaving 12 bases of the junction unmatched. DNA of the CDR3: TGTGCCAGCAGTTCCCCCCGGGCACAGGGGATAGAGACCCAGTACTTC. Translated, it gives CASSSPRAQGIETQYF.

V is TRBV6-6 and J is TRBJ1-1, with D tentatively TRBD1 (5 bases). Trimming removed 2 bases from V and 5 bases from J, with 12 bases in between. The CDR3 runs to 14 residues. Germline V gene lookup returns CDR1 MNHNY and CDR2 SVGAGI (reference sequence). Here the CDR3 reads CASSYSTGETEAFF. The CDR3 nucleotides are TGTGCCAGCAGTTACAGTACAGGTGAGACTGAAGCTTTCTTT.

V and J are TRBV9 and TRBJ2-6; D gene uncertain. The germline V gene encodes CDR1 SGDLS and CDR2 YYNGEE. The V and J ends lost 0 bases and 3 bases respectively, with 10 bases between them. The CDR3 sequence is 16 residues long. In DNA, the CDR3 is TGTGCCAGCAGCGTAGGAGATACTAATGGGGCCAACGTCCTGACTTTC. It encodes CASSVGDTNGANVLTF.

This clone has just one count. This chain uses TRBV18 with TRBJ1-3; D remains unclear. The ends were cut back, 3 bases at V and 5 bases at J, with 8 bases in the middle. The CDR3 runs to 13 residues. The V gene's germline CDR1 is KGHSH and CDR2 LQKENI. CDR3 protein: CASSPDSRNTIYF. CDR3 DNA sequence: TGTGCCAGCTCACCTGATTCGAGAAACACCATATATTTT.

CDR3 in DNA: TGTGCCAGCAGCCAACTGCGGGGGCCTCGGGATACGCAGTATTTT. This encodes CASSQLRGPRDTQYF. The chain links TRBV14 to TRBJ2-3; a possible D gene is TRBD2 (7 bases). From germline, CDR1 is SGHDN and CDR2 FVKESK. The CDR3 length is 15 residues. The V end lost 2 bases, the J end lost 6 bases, and 15 bases lay between the germline ends. The full variable domain, its missing parts supplied by reference TRBV14 and TRBJ2-3, is EAGVTQFPSHSVIEKGQTVTLRCDPISGHDNLYWYRRVMGKEIKFLLHFVKESKQDESGMPNNRFLAERTGGTYSTLKVQPAELEDSGVYFCASSQLRGPRDTQYFGPGTRLTVL.

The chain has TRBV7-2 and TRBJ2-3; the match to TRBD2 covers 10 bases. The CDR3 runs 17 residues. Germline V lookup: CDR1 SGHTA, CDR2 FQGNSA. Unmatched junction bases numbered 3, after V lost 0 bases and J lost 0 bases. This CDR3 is CASSLATSGASTDTQYF. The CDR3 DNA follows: TGTGCCAGCAGCTTAGCAACTAGCGGGGCTAGCACAGATACGCAGTATTTT. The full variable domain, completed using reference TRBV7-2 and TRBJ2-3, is GAGVSQSPSNKVTEKGKDVELRCDPISGHTALYWYRQSLGQGLEFLIYFQGNSAPDKSGLPSDRFSAERTGGSVSTLTIQRTQQEDSAVYLCASSLATSGASTDTQYFGPGTRLTVL.

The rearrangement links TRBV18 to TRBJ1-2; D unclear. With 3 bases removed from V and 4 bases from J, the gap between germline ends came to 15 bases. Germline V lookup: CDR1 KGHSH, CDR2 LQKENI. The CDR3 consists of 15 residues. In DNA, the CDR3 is TGTGCCAGCTCACCGTTGCGGGTTTCCGTCTATGGCTACACCTTC. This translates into CASSPLRVSVYGYTF.

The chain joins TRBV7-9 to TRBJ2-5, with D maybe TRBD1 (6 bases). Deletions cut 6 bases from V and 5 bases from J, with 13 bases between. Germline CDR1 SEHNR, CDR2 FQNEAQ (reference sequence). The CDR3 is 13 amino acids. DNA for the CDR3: TGTGCCAGCAGGATAGGGGGTTCGGAGACCCAGTACTTC. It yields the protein CASRIGGSETQYF.

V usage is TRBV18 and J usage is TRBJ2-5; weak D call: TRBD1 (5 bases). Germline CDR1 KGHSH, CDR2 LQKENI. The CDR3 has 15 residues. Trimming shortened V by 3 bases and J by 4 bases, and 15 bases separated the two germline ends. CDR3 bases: TGTGCCAGCTCACCCCAACCGACAGTACTAGAGACCCAGTACTTC. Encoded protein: CASSPQPTVLETQYF.

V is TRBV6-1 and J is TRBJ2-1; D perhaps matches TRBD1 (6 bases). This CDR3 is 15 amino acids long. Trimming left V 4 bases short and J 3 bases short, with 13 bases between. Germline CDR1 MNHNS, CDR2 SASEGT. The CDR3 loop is CASSADRIFYNEQFF. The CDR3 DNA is TGTGCCAGCAGTGCCGACAGGATATTCTACAATGAGCAGTTCTTC.

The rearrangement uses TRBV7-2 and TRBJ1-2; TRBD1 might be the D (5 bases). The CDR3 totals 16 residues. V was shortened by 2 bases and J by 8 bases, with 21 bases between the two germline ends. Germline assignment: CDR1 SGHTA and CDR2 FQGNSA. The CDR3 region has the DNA TGTGCCAGCAGCTTAATTCACAGGCGGCCACCCACCGGCTACACCTTC. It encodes CASSLIHRRPPTGYTF.

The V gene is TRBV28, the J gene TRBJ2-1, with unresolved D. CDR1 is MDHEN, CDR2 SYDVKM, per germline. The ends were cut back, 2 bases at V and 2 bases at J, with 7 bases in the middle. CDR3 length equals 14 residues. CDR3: CASSLPRAYNEQFF. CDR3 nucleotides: TGTGCCAGCAGTTTACCCCGGGCCTACAATGAGCAGTTCTTC. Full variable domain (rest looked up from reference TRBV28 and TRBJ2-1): DVKVTQSSRYLVKRTGEKVFLECVQDMDHENMFWYRQDPGLGLRLIYFSYDVKMKEKGDIPEGYSVSREKKERFSLILESASTNQTSMYLCASSLPRAYNEQFFGPGTRLTVL.

As DNA, the CDR3 is TGTGCCATCAGTGAGTCGTTAGCGGGACGTCCTGAGACCCAGTACTTC. As protein: CAISESLAGRPETQYF. V is TRBV10-3 and J is TRBJ2-5; 8 nucleotides match TRBD2. The germline V gene has CDR1 ENHRY and CDR2 SYGVKD. The CDR3 has 16 amino acids. V shed 0 bases, J shed 5 bases, and the junction held 8 bases outside the gene matches.

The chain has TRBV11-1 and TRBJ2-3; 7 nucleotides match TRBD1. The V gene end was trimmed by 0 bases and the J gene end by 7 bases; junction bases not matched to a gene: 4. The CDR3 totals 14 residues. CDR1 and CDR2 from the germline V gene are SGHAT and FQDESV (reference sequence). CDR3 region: CASSLAPGQNTQYF. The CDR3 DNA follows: TGTGCCAGCAGCTTAGCCCCGGGACAGAATACGCAGTATTTT.

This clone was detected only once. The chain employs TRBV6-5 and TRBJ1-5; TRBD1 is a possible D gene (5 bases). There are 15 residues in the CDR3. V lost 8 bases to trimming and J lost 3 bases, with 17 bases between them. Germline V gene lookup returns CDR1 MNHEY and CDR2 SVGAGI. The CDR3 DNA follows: TGTGCCAGCGGCGGGGGACCGGCAATCAATCAGCCCCAGCATTTT. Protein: CASGGGPAINQPQHF.

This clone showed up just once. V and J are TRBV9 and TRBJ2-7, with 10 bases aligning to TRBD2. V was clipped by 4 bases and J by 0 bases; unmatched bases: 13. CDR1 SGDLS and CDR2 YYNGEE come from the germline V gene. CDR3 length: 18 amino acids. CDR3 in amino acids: CASSRGLAGDPSSYEQYF. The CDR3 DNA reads TGTGCCAGCAGCAGGGGGCTAGCGGGAGACCCCAGCTCCTACGAGCAGTACTTC.

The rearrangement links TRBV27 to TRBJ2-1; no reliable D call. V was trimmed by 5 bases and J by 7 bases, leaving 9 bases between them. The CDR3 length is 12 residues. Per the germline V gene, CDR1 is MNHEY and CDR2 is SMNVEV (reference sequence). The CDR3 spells CASSHQENEQFF. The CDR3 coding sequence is TGTGCCAGCAGTCATCAGGAAAATGAGCAGTTCTTC.

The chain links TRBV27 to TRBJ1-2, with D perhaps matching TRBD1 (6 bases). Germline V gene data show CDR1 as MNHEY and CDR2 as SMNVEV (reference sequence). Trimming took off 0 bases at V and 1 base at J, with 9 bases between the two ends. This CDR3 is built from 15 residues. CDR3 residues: CASSLSNRVNYGYTF. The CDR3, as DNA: TGTGCCAGCAGTTTATCGAACAGGGTTAACTATGGCTACACCTTC.

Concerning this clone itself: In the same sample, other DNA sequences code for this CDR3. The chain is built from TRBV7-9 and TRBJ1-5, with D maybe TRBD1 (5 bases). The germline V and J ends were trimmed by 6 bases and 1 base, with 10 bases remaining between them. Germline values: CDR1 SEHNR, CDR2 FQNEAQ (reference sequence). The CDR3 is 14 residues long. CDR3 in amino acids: CASSYDSSNQPQHF. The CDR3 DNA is TGTGCCAGCAGTTATGACAGCAGCAATCAGCCCCAGCATTTT.

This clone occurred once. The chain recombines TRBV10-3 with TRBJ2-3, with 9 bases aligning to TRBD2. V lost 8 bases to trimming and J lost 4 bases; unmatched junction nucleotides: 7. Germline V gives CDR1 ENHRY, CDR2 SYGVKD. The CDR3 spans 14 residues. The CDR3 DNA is TGTGCCATCGGTTTGGGACTAGCATCAGATACGCAGTATTTT. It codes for CAIGLGLASDTQYF.

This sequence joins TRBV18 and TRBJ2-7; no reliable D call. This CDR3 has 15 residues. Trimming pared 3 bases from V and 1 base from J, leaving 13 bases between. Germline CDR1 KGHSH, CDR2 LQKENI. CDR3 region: CASSPIRAGSYEQYF. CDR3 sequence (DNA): TGTGCCAGCTCACCCATTCGGGCAGGATCCTACGAGCAGTACTTC.

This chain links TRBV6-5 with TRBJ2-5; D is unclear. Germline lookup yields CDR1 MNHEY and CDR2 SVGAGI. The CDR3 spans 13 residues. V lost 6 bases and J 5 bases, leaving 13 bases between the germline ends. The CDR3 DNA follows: TGTGCCAGCAGCCGCGCCATGGGCGAGACCCAGTACTTC. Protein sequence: CASSRAMGETQYF.

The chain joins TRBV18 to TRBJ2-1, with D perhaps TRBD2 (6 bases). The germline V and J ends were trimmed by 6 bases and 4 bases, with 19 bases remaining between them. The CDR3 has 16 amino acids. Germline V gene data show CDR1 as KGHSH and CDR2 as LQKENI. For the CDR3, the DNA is TGTGCCAGCTCGTATGGGAGTGGAGGGCGGTACAATGAGCAGTTCTTC. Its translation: CASSYGSGGRYNEQFF. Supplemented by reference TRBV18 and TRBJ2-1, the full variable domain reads NAGVMQNPRHLVRRRGQEARLRCSPMKGHSHVYWYRQLPEEGLKFMVYLQKENIIDESGMPKERFSAEFPKEGPSILRIQQVVRGDSAAYFCASSYGSGGRYNEQFFGPGTRLTVL.

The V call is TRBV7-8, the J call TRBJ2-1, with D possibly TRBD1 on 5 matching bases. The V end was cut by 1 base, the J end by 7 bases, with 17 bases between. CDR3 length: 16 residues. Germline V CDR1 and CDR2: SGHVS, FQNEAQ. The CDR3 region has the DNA TGTGCCAGCAGCTTAGTGGGGCAGACAAATAAGAATGAGCAGTTCTTC. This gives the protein CASSLVGQTNKNEQFF. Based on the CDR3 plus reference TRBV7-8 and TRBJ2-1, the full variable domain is GAGVSQSPRYKVAKRGQDVALRCDPISGHVSLFWYQQALGQGPEFLTYFQNEAQLDKSGLPSDRFFAERPEGSVSTLKIQRTQQEDSAVYLCASSLVGQTNKNEQFFGPGTRLTVL.